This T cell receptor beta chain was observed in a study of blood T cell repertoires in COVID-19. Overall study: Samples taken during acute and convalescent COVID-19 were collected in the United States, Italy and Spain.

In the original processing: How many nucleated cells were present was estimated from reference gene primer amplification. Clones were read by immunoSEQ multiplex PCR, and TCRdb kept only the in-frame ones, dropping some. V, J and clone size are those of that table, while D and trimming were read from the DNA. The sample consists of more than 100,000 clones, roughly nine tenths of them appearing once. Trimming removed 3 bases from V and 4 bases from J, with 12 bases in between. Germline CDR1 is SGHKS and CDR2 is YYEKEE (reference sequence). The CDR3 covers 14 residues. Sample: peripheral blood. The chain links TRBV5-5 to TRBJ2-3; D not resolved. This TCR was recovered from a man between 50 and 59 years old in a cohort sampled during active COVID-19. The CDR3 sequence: CASSWATSSDTQYF. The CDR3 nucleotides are TGTGCCAGCAGCTGGGCGACAAGTTCAGATACGCAGTATTTT.